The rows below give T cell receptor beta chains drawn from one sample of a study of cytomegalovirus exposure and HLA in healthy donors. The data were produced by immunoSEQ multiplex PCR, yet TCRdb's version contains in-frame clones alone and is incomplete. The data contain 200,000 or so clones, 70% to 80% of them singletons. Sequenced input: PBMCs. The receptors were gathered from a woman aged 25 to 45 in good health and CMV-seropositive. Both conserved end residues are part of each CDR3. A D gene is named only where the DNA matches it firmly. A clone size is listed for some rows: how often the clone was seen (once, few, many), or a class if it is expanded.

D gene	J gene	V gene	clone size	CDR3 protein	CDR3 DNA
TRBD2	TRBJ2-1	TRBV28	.	CASSFTKGLGNEQFF	TGTGCCAGCAGTTTCACAAAGGGACTAGGCAATGAGCAGTTCTTC
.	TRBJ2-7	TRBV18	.	CASSRVLDEQYF	TGTGCCAGCTCACGAGTCTTGGACGAGCAGTACTTC
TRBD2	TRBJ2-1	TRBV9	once	CASSVGTSGGNEQFF	TGTGCCAGCAGCGTAGGGACTAGCGGAGGCAATGAGCAGTTCTTC
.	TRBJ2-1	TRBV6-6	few	CASTTGSYNEQFF	TGTGCCAGCACCACGGGGTCCTACAATGAGCAGTTCTTC
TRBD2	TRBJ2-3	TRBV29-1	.	CSVEFGTSGRGQYF	TGCAGCGTTGAGTTCGGTACTAGCGGGAGAGGGCAGTATTTT
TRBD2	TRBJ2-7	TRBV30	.	CAWSPILGLAGGGSYEQYF	TGTGCCTGGAGCCCTATATTGGGACTAGCGGGAGGGGGCTCCTACGAGCAGTACTTC
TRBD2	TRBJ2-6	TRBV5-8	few	CASSLAGGSGANVLTF	TGTGCCAGCAGCTTGGCCGGGGGGTCTGGGGCCAACGTCCTGACTTTC
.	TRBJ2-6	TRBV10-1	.	CASRGGPSGSHSGANVLTF	TGCGCCAGCAGGGGAGGTCCCTCCGGGAGCCATTCTGGGGCCAACGTCCTGACTTTC
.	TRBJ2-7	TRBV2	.	CASSVRLTYEQYF	TGTGCCAGCAGTGTAAGACTCACCTACGAGCAGTACTTC
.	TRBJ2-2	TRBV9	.	CASSAGLSNTGELFF	TGTGCCAGCAGCGCGGGACTTTCGAACACCGGGGAGCTGTTTTTT
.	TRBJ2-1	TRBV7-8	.	CASSWGGDRKNEYQYNEQFF	TGTGCCAGCAGCTGGGGGGGGGACAGGAAAAACGAGTATCAGTACAATGAGCAGTTCTTC
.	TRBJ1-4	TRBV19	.	CASSMDRTNEKLFF	TGTGCCAGTAGTATGGACAGAACTAATGAAAAACTGTTTTTT
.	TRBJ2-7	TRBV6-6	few	CASSTSSYEQYF	TGTGCCAGCTCAACGAGCTCCTACGAGCAGTACTTC
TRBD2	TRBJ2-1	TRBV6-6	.	CASSSQSGAYNEQFF	TGTGCCAGCAGTAGCCAGAGCGGGGCATACAATGAGCAGTTCTTC
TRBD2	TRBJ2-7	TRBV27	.	CASSVILAARLGEQYF	TGTGCCAGCAGCGTGATCCTAGCGGCACGGCTCGGAGAGCAGTACTTC
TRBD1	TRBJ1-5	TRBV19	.	CASSPSGGPGNQPQHF	TGTGCCAGTAGCCCATCAGGGGGCCCTGGCAATCAGCCCCAGCATTTT
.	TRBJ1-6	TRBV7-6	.	CASSFHSSSSNSPLHF	TGTGCCAGCAGCTTCCACTCATCTAGCTCTAATTCACCCCTCCACTTT
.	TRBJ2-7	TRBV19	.	CASRFTPGGYEQYF	TGTGCCAGTAGATTCACGCCGGGCGGGTACGAGCAGTACTTC
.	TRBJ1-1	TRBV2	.	CASSYNGWEAFF	TGTGCCAGCAGTTACAACGGGTGGGAAGCTTTCTTT
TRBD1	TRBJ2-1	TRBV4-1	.	CASSQDLGGVRDEQFF	TGCGCCAGCAGCCAAGATCTAGGGGGCGTAAGGGATGAGCAGTTCTTC
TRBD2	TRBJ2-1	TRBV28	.	CASSFPGLAGYNEQFF	TGTGCCAGCAGTTTCCCTGGACTAGCGGGCTACAATGAGCAGTTCTTC
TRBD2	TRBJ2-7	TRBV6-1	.	CASSEDSTSGYEQYF	TGTGCCAGCAGTGAAGATAGCACTAGCGGGTACGAGCAGTACTTC
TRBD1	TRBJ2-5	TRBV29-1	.	CSVEKDRRETQYF	TGCAGCGTTGAAAAGGACAGGAGGGAGACCCAGTACTTC
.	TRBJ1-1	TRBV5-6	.	CASSFRVIEAFF	TGTGCCAGCAGCTTCAGGGTCATTGAGGCTTTCTTT
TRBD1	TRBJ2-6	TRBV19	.	CASSLRGLGANVLTF	TGTGCCAGTAGTCTCAGGGGGCTTGGGGCCAACGTCCTGACTTTC
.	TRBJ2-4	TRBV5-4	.	CASSAGSSKNIQYF	TGTGCCAGCTCCGCAGGGTCATCCAAAAACATTCAGTACTTC
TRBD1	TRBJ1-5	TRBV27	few	CASSLDRGGLQPQHF	TGTGCCAGCAGTTTAGACAGGGGGGGACTTCAGCCCCAGCATTTT
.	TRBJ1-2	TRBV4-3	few	CASSQALENYGYTF	TGCGCCAGCAGCCAAGCCCTAGAGAACTATGGCTACACCTTC
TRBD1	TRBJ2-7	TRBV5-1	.	CASSVLPGQGYEQYF	TGCGCCAGCAGCGTCTTACCGGGACAGGGTTACGAGCAGTACTTC
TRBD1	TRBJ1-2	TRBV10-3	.	CAIRGSSGGHGYTF	TGTGCCATCAGAGGGAGCTCAGGGGGGCACGGCTACACCTTC